Detailed here is one T cell receptor beta chain. Antigen unknown. The data derive from a study of cytomegalovirus exposure and HLA in healthy donors. Overall study results and limits: The authors enumerated 150 to 200 TCR beta chains as linked to cytomegalovirus. It was reportedly the case that the classifier diagnosed cytomegalovirus status with high specificity and sensitivity.

Assay: immunoSEQ multiplex PCR; the TCRdb copy retains only in-frame clones and omits some. This table has 200,000 to 250,000 clones, 75% to 95% appearing once. The CDR3 loop spans 14 amino acids. Germline V gene data show CDR1 as SEHNR and CDR2 as FQNEAQ (reference sequence). Trimming left V 3 bases short and J 6 bases short, with 12 bases between. The genes are TRBV7-9 and TRBJ2-1, with D possibly being TRBD2 (5 bases). Sequences were obtained from PBMCs. The receptor was isolated from a woman between 18 and 29 years old in good health and CMV-seronegative. The CDR3 spells CASSFPGKFNEQFF. Written as DNA, the CDR3 is TGTGCCAGCAGCTTCCCGGGAAAGTTCAATGAGCAGTTCTTC.